What follows are 19 T cell receptor beta chains derived from one specimen sequenced in a study of memory CD8 T cells in hepatitis C reinfection. Data came from immunoSEQ multiplex PCR; TCRdb stores just in-frame clones and leaves some out. Of just over 50,000 clones detected, nearly 90% appear once; the ten largest clones hold around 1%. Time point defined: pre-reinfection, 55 to 20 weeks before reinfection detection. TCR sequencing was done directly ex vivo on sorted cells, without expansion in vitro. Sequences were obtained from naive CD8+ T cells sorted from blood. Receptors originate from a man between 18 and 35 years old with hepatitis C virus infection.

In its sample, this clone was seen once. This chain uses TRBV19 with TRBJ1-5; 7 bases match TRBD1. The CDR3 spans 13 residues. V shed 8 bases, J shed 5 bases, and the junction held 6 bases outside the gene matches. Germline V gene lookup returns CDR1 LNHDA and CDR2 SQIVND (reference sequence). The CDR3 loop reads CASAGTVYQPQHF. The CDR3 coding sequence is TGTGCCAGTGCCGGGACAGTCTATCAGCCCCAGCATTTT.

In its sample, this clone was seen once. The chain joins TRBV5-8 to TRBJ2-1; D is possibly TRBD1 (6 bases). This CDR3 spans 13 amino acids. V lost 4 bases and J 6 bases, leaving 11 bases between the germline ends. Germline assignment: CDR1 SGHTS and CDR2 YDEGEE. The CDR3 nucleotides are TGTGCCAGCAGCCCTTTCAGGGGCAATGAGCAGTTCTTC. Residues: CASSPFRGNEQFF.

The chain has TRBV30 and TRBJ2-3, with 7 bases matching TRBD2. J gave up 6 bases and V 0 bases, and 6 bases lay outside the gene matches. The germline V gene has CDR1 GTSNPN and CDR2 SVGIG (reference sequence). The CDR3 spans 14 residues. CDR3 DNA: TGTGCCTGGAGTGTACATGGGACTATCGATACGCAGTATTTT. Protein: CAWSVHGTIDTQYF.

Concerning this clone itself: One junction end does not reproduce the germline sequence, and a read error may be involved. The rearrangement joins TRBV7-7 to TRBJ2-3; 12 bases fit TRBD2. CDR1 SSHAT and CDR2 FNYEAQ come from the germline V gene (reference sequence). The CDR3 consists of 15 residues. In DNA form, the CDR3 reads TGTGCTAGCAGTCCTAGCGGGAGGGCGGCTGATACGCAGTATTTT. Protein sequence: CASSPSGRAADTQYF. Drawing the rest from reference TRBV7-7 and TRBJ2-3, the complete variable domain is GAGVSQSPRYKVTKRGQDVTLRCDPISSHATLYWYQQALGQGPEFLTYFNYEAQPDKSGLPSDRFSAERPEGSISTLTIQRTEQRDSAMYRCASSPSGRAADTQYFGPGTRLTVL.

The chain carries TRBV7-9 and TRBJ1-1; 8 bases are shared with TRBD1. The CDR3 totals 15 residues. Trimming at V came to 0 bases and at J to 5 bases, leaving 5 bases not matched to a gene. Germline loops: CDR1 SEHNR, CDR2 FQNEAQ (reference sequence). The CDR3 DNA is TGTGCCAGCAGCTTAGCGTCAGGGGGCGTGACTGAAGCTTTCTTT. The encoded protein is CASSLASGGVTEAFF.

The rearrangement uses TRBV5-1 and TRBJ2-7; TRBD2 matches at 11 bases. The germline V gene has CDR1 SGHRS and CDR2 YFSETQ. J gave up 4 bases and V 0 bases, and 9 bases lay outside the gene matches. This CDR3 contains 17 residues. In DNA form, the CDR3 reads TGCGCCAGCAGCTTGGCCCCCTCACTAGCGGGAGTTTACGAGCAGTACTTC. Translation: CASSLAPSLAGVYEQYF.

The V call is TRBV15, the J call TRBJ2-5, with D possibly matching TRBD2 (5 bases). The CDR3 is 14 amino acids. Trimming took 5 bases from V and 1 from J, leaving 11 bases between them. Germline CDR1 LNHNV, CDR2 YYDKDF (reference sequence). As DNA, the CDR3 is TGTGCCACCAGCGAGACGGGATCCCAAGAGACCCAGTACTTC. Translating it yields CATSETGSQETQYF. Filled out from reference TRBV15 and TRBJ2-5, the complete variable domain reads DAMVIQNPRYQVTQFGKPVTLSCSQTLNHNVMYWYQQKSSQAPKLLFHYYDKDFNNEADTPDNFQSRRPNTSFCFLDIRSPGLGDTAMYLCATSETGSQETQYFGPGTRLLVL.

The J gene is TRBJ2-1, the V gene TRBV15; D remains ambiguous. The CDR3 runs to 17 residues. The germline V gene has CDR1 LNHNV and CDR2 YYDKDF (reference sequence). With 1 base removed from V and 2 bases from J, the gap between germline ends came to 15 bases. CDR3 nucleotides: TGTGCCACCAGCAGAGGCTCAGGCTGGGCCACCTACAATGAGCAGTTCTTC. Protein product: CATSRGSGWATYNEQFF. Combining the CDR3 with reference TRBV15 and TRBJ2-1 gives the whole variable domain DAMVIQNPRYQVTQFGKPVTLSCSQTLNHNVMYWYQQKSSQAPKLLFHYYDKDFNNEADTPDNFQSRRPNTSFCFLDIRSPGLGDTAMYLCATSRGSGWATYNEQFFGPGTRLTVL.

This chain connects TRBV19 to TRBJ1-1; tentative D call: TRBD1 (6 bases). Germline V gene data show CDR1 as LNHDA and CDR2 as SQIVND (reference sequence). V dropped 1 base and J dropped 6 bases, with 15 bases sitting between them. The CDR3 has 15 residues. CDR3 in amino acids: CASSIATRGRSEAFF. In DNA form, the CDR3 reads TGTGCCAGTAGTATAGCCACCAGGGGTCGGTCTGAAGCTTTCTTT.

The table lists this clone with a few counts. The rearrangement joins TRBV4-1 to TRBJ1-1; tentative D call: TRBD1 (5 bases). CDR3 length: 14 residues. V dropped 7 bases and J dropped 0 bases, with 12 bases sitting between them. The germline V gene encodes CDR1 MGHRA and CDR2 YSYEKL. Here the CDR3 reads CASTRGDMNTEAFF. In DNA, the CDR3 is TGCGCCAGCACTCGGGGGGATATGAACACTGAAGCTTTCTTT.

The chain has TRBV5-1 and TRBJ2-3; the D gene is possibly TRBD2 (5 bases). Germline assignment: CDR1 SGHRS and CDR2 YFSETQ. The CDR3 is 10 residues long. Trimming took off 7 bases at V and 6 bases at J, with 6 bases between the two ends. The DNA for the CDR3 is TGCGCCAGCCGAGGGGATACGCAGTATTTT. The encoded protein is CASRGDTQYF.

The gene calls are TRBV5-6 and TRBJ2-2, with D perhaps matching TRBD1 (6 bases). Trimming shortened V by 3 bases and J by 2 bases, and 8 bases separated the two germline ends. The CDR3 runs 14 residues. CDR1 and CDR2 from the germline V gene are SGHDT and YYEEEE. CDR3 DNA: TGTGCCAGCAGCTACGGGACAAACACCGGGGAGCTGTTTTTT. This encodes CASSYGTNTGELFF.

This clone was counted a single time. This chain joins TRBV28 and TRBJ1-1; D unresolved. CDR1 is MDHEN, CDR2 SYDVKM, per germline. Trimming left V 6 bases short and J 3 bases short, with 14 bases between. The CDR3 runs to 14 residues. CDR3 nucleotide sequence: TGTGCCAGCAGGGAGGGATTCGTGTACACTGAAGCTTTCTTT. It specifies CASREGFVYTEAFF.

This clone was found a few times. V is TRBV5-6 and J is TRBJ2-7; possible D gene TRBD2, 5 bases. V was trimmed by 4 bases and J by 6 bases, leaving 17 bases between them. Germline V gene data show CDR1 as SGHDT and CDR2 as YYEEEE. The CDR3 totals 14 residues. CDR3: CASSIGLARFEQYF. The CDR3 DNA reads TGTGCCAGCAGCATTGGGCTAGCACGATTCGAGCAGTACTTC.

The chain employs TRBV5-6 and TRBJ2-7; D is possibly TRBD2 (6 bases). The ends were cut back, 4 bases at V and 5 bases at J, with 16 bases in the middle. The CDR3 is 14 residues long. Germline lookup yields CDR1 SGHDT and CDR2 YYEEEE. The CDR3 region is CASSGGLQVHEQYF. The CDR3 DNA sequence: TGTGCCAGCAGCGGAGGACTACAGGTTCACGAGCAGTACTTC.

The genes are TRBV5-6 and TRBJ1-2; the D gene is possibly TRBD1 (6 bases). V was shortened by 1 base and J by 4 bases, with 14 bases between the two germline ends. Looked up from germline, CDR1 is SGHDT and CDR2 is YYEEEE. The CDR3 consists of 15 residues. In nucleotides, the CDR3 is TGTGCCAGCAGCTTGTCCGGGGGGCCACTCTATGGCTACACCTTC. Amino acids: CASSLSGGPLYGYTF.

This chain joins TRBV28 and TRBJ2-7; D not certain. The CDR3 has 14 amino acids. From germline, CDR1 is MDHEN and CDR2 SYDVKM. V gave up 3 bases and J gave up 4 bases, with 13 bases separating them. CDR3 sequence (DNA): TGTGCCAGCAGTTTTAGACTCAACGGGTACGAGCAGTACTTC. Its protein is CASSFRLNGYEQYF.

This clone showed up just once. V gene TRBV2 combines with J gene TRBJ2-3; 9 bases match TRBD2. The CDR3 is 16 amino acids. Germline V gene data show CDR1 as SNHLY and CDR2 as FYNNEI. The V segment lost 7 bases and the J segment 0 bases; nucleotides outside the gene matches: 8. CDR3 nucleotides: TGTGCCAGCACCATTAGCGGGAGTTATAGCACAGATACGCAGTATTTT. It is translated as CASTISGSYSTDTQYF. The full variable domain, in which reference TRBV2 and TRBJ2-3 provide the parts outside the CDR3, is EPEVTQTPSHQVTQMGQEVILRCVPISNHLYFYWYRQILGQKVEFLVSFYNNEISEKSEIFDDQFSVERPDGSNFTLKIRSTKLEDSAMYFCASTISGSYSTDTQYFGPGTRLTVL.

V usage is TRBV6-5 and J usage is TRBJ2-3; TRBD1 aligns across 8 bases. The CDR3 consists of 16 residues. V gave up 4 bases and J gave up 0 bases; unmatched junction bases: 6. Germline V CDR1 and CDR2: MNHEY, SVGAGI. The CDR3 is CASSLDRDASTDTQYF. In DNA, the CDR3 is TGTGCCAGCAGTTTGGACAGGGACGCTAGCACAGATACGCAGTATTTT.